What follows describes a single TCR beta chain. Antigen unknown. The same CDR3 arises from other DNA sequences in this sample as well. Germline V gene data show CDR1 as LNHDA and CDR2 as SQIVND (reference sequence). V shed 4 bases, J shed 5 bases, and the junction held 5 bases outside the gene matches. The CDR3 covers 14 residues. This sample is drawn from a study of T cell responses to AZD1222 COVID-19 vaccine. Study-level findings and limits: Donors were largely white British and mainly female; clonal diversity was possibly underestimated.

Some clones are missing from TCRdb's copy, which holds only in-frame ones; the method was immunoSEQ multiplex PCR. Found here are around 80,000 clones, about four fifths of them singletons; the top ten hold approximately 1.3%. Sequences were derived from peripheral blood, sampled 28 days after the second AZD1222 dose. The sequence derives from an adult who received the AZD1222 COVID-19 vaccine. The V and J genes are TRBV19 and TRBJ1-1, with 9 bases that match TRBD1. DNA for the CDR3: TGTGCCAGTAGTACGGGACAGGGATGGACTGAAGCTTTCTTT. Its translation is CASSTGQGWTEAFF. The full variable domain, completed using reference TRBV19 and TRBJ1-1, is DGGITQSPKYLFRKEGQNVTLSCEQNLNHDAMYWYRQDPGQGLRLIYYSQIVNDFQKGDIAEGYSVSREKKESFPLTVTSAQKNPTAFYLCASSTGQGWTEAFFGQGTRLTVV.